What follows are 5 T cell receptor beta chains derived from one specimen sequenced in a study of T-cell memory formation after mild COVID-19 (dated by TCRdb to the early 2020s). Libraries were made using 5' RACE. For sequencing, an Illumina NovaSeq 6000 was employed. TCRdb reprocessing: public reads trimmed at Q25 with fastp, clones called with MiXCR, in-frame beta chains kept. Each CDR3 protein appears once, grouped with its most common genes and DNA. This sample holds about 350,000 distinct CDR3 sequences; more than 20% were observed only once. 21% of the sample comes from the top ten. Sequencing was carried out using PBMCs or a T cell subset sorted from them (not recorded which). These receptors all come from a man between 18 and 29 years old who had mild COVID-19 (a few samples of this study predate the infection). The sample titles of this study are shuffled in the database, so cell type and time point are left out; the donor was told from shared clones.

The table lists this clonotype with a count of one. V is TRBV20-1 and J is TRBJ2-1; 9 bases line up with TRBD2. The germline CDR1 and CDR2 sequences are DFQATT and SNEGSKA (reference sequence). The ends lost 0 bases at V and 8 bases at J; junction bases unmatched: 8. The CDR3 is 15 residues long. CDR3 DNA: TGCAGTGCTAGAGATCTTTTGGGACTAGCTGATGAGCAGTTCTTC. Protein: CSARDLLGLADEQFF.

This clonotype was counted between two and nine times. V is TRBV5-1 and J is TRBJ1-3; D gene ambiguous. The CDR3 has 15 amino acids. Germline CDR1 and CDR2: SGHRS and YFSETQ. The V and J ends lost 0 bases and 2 bases respectively, with 9 bases between them. The CDR3: CASSLDWFAGNTIYF. CDR3 in DNA: TGCGCCAGCAGCTTGGATTGGTTTGCTGGAAACACCATATATTTT.

There are many counts of this clonotype. The V and J genes are TRBV5-1 and TRBJ2-3; 13 bases fit TRBD2. Trimming at V came to 6 bases and at J to 5 bases, leaving 12 bases not matched to a gene. CDR3 size: 17 residues. The germline CDR1 and CDR2 sequences are SGHRS and YFSETQ. The CDR3 here is CASTETSGGMYGDTQYF. CDR3 bases: TGCGCCAGCACCGAGACTAGCGGGGGGATGTACGGAGATACGCAGTATTTT.

The chain carries TRBV27 and TRBJ2-5; TRBD2 agrees at 9 bases. Germline CDR1 and CDR2: MNHEY and SMNVEV (reference sequence). The CDR3 runs to 16 residues. V was pared by 5 bases and J by 5 bases, with 12 bases of the junction left unmatched. This CDR3 is CASSPSRLAGRETQYF. The CDR3 nucleotides are TGTGCCAGCAGTCCCTCCCGGCTAGCGGGGCGGGAGACCCAGTACTTC.

This clonotype has only a few counts. The rearrangement links TRBV5-1 to TRBJ1-1, with 7 bases aligning to TRBD1. The V segment lost 6 bases and the J segment 4 bases; nucleotides outside the gene matches: 21. Germline V gene sequence: CDR1 SGHRS, CDR2 YFSETQ. This CDR3 has 18 residues. CDR3 coding DNA: TGCGCCAGCAACATGTTCCCGTTAATAGGGGGCGTCGGCACTGAAGCTTTCTTT. Protein: CASNMFPLIGGVGTEAFF.